This T cell receptor beta chain was observed in a study of CD8 T cell repertoires and HIV-1 epitope variants. On the study more broadly: Each of Twenty-five Gag and Nef epitope peptides stimulated a separate culture.

Produced via immunoSEQ multiplex PCR; TCRdb's table is partial and in-frame only. The table shows a few thousand clones, with under 70% occurring only once. This clone appeared a few times. Its antigen is currently unknown. Germline CDR1 MDHEN, CDR2 SYDVKM. V was clipped by 2 bases and J by 5 bases, with 3 bases between them. The CDR3 covers 12 residues. The chain couples TRBV28 to TRBJ2-2, with unresolved D. The receptor was isolated from a male donor with HIV. The sample comprised cultured CD8+ T cells derived from PBMCs. DNA for the CDR3: TGTGCCAGCAGTTTAGAGACCGGGGAGCTGTTTTTT. Translated, it gives CASSLETGELFF.